These 20 T cell receptor beta chains originate from one sample sequenced in a study of T cell responses to AZD1222 COVID-19 vaccine. TCRdb keeps only in-frame clones here, not all; method: immunoSEQ multiplex PCR. Seen here are 90,000 to 100,000 clones, around 89% observed once, and the top ten hold around 7%. Specimen: peripheral blood, collected on day 0 of AZD1222 vaccination. All receptors derive from an adult in good health.

V and J are TRBV5-5 and TRBJ2-7; D call uncertain. The CDR3 totals 14 residues. V was pared by 4 bases and J by 2 bases, with 13 bases between. Germline CDR1 SGHKS, CDR2 YYEKEE (reference sequence). The CDR3 reads CASSPTSRTYEQYF. CDR3 in DNA: TGTGCCAGCAGCCCAACCAGCCGAACCTACGAGCAGTACTTC.

The V gene is TRBV7-9, the J gene TRBJ1-1, with 11 bases lining up with TRBD1. The CDR3 has 13 amino acids. Germline loops: CDR1 SEHNR, CDR2 FQNEAQ (reference sequence). The junction had 5 bases not matched to a gene; V was cut back by 7 bases and J by 7 bases. The CDR3 reads CASIGQGAGEAFF. The CDR3 nucleotides are TGTGCCAGCATAGGACAGGGGGCGGGTGAAGCTTTCTTT.

The chain uses TRBV24-1 and TRBJ1-4; D is uncertain. The V end lost 4 bases, the J end lost 13 bases, and 21 bases lay between the germline ends. The CDR3 is 15 residues long. Germline assignment: CDR1 KGHDR and CDR2 SFDVKD. The CDR3 protein is CATSDPIRAPGILFF. The CDR3 nucleotides are TGTGCCACCAGTGACCCCATTAGGGCCCCGGGGATACTGTTTTTT.

The chain employs TRBV18 and TRBJ2-2; no definite D call. CDR1 and CDR2 (germline): KGHSH, LQKENI. V was shortened by 1 base and J by 6 bases, with 9 bases between the two germline ends. CDR3 size: 14 residues. CDR3 region: CASSPRDGAGELFF. CDR3 bases: TGTGCCAGCTCACCACGAGATGGTGCCGGGGAGCTGTTTTTT.

This clone has a handful of counts. The CDR3, as DNA: TGTGCCAGCAGTTTGCAGGCCCCCGAGCAGCCCCAGCATTTT. Protein product: CASSLQAPEQPQHF. The chain combines TRBV6-6 with TRBJ1-5; D gene uncertain. This CDR3 comprises 14 residues. Trimming stripped 4 bases from V and 7 bases from J, with 14 bases between. The germline gives CDR1 MNHNY, CDR2 SVGAGI (reference sequence).

The gene calls are TRBV7-9 and TRBJ1-2, with D uncertain. The germline V and J ends were trimmed by 5 bases and 0 bases, with 10 bases remaining between them. Germline assignment: CDR1 SEHNR and CDR2 FQNEAQ (reference sequence). This CDR3 is 14 amino acids long. The CDR3 DNA reads TGTGCCAGCAGCCTTAGCACTCCTAACTATGGCTACACCTTC. This sequence encodes CASSLSTPNYGYTF.

The gene calls are TRBV5-1 and TRBJ2-5, with TRBD2 identical over 13 bases. The CDR3 is made up of 15 amino acids. CDR1 is SGHRS and CDR2 is YFSETQ in the germline V gene. The V and J ends lost 4 bases and 3 bases, in that order; junction bases with no gene match: 3. CDR3 nucleotide sequence: TGCGCCAGCAGCGTGGGACTAGCGGGGAAAGAGACCCAGTACTTC. Translation gives CASSVGLAGKETQYF.

V is TRBV11-2 and J is TRBJ2-2; D is possibly TRBD1 (6 bases). This CDR3 contains 16 residues. CDR1 and CDR2 (germline): SGHAT, FQNNGV. Trimming stripped 0 bases from V and 5 bases from J, with 13 bases between. The CDR3, as DNA: TGTGCCAGCAGCTTAGACCCCGGGACATTTACCGGGGAGCTGTTTTTT. Its protein is CASSLDPGTFTGELFF.

V usage is TRBV28 and J usage is TRBJ1-2; 8 bases map to TRBD1. Germline V CDR1 and CDR2: MDHEN, SYDVKM. The CDR3 has 14 residues. V was clipped by 4 bases and J by 5 bases; unmatched bases: 6. CDR3 in DNA: TGTGCCAGCAGTTCAGGGGGCAGATTTTATGGCTACACCTTC. It specifies CASSSGGRFYGYTF.

The chain links TRBV9 to TRBJ2-1; D might be TRBD1 (5 bases). The CDR3 length is 16 residues. V lost 3 bases and J 3 bases, leaving 16 bases between the germline ends. Per germline, CDR1 SGDLS and CDR2 YYNGEE. DNA for the CDR3: TGTGCCAGCAGCGCAGGAGTAGGGGCACGCTACAATGAGCAGTTCTTC. Translating it yields CASSAGVGARYNEQFF.

The J gene is TRBJ1-3, the V gene TRBV3-1 (or the pseudogene TRBV3-2), with no clear D. The germline V gene has CDR1 LGHDT and CDR2 YNNKEL (reference sequence). This CDR3 is 14 amino acids long. Trimming removed 7 bases from V and 0 bases from J, with 10 bases in between. The CDR3: CASTPNLSGNTIYF. The CDR3 region has the DNA TGTGCCAGCACGCCAAATCTCTCTGGAAACACCATATATTTT.

The V call is TRBV6-2 or TRBV6-3, the J call TRBJ1-6, with 8 bases identical to TRBD1. The CDR3 contains 15 residues. With 5 bases clipped from V and 8 bases from J, the junction kept 8 bases outside the gene matches. The germline V gene encodes CDR1 MNHEY and CDR2 SVGEGT. In DNA form, the CDR3 reads TGTGCCAGCAGTCTCCCCGGACAGGGTTATTCACCCCTCCACTTT. This sequence encodes CASSLPGQGYSPLHF.

The V and J genes are TRBV29-1 and TRBJ2-7; D is perhaps TRBD2 (5 bases). V gave up 6 bases and J gave up 3 bases, with 18 bases separating them. This CDR3 is built from 14 residues. From germline, CDR1 is SQVTM and CDR2 ANQGSEA. CDR3 sequence reads: CSVAGALSGYEQYF. The CDR3 coding sequence is TGCAGCGTGGCCGGAGCCCTGAGCGGCTACGAGCAGTACTTC.

DNA of the CDR3: TGTGCCACCAGCAGGGGCGGGAGTTACTACGAGCAGTACTTC. This encodes CATSRGGSYYEQYF. The chain is built from TRBV15 and TRBJ2-7; 7 positions match TRBD2. V was pared by 3 bases and J by 3 bases, with 5 bases of the junction left unmatched. Germline V gene lookup returns CDR1 LNHNV and CDR2 YYDKDF (reference sequence). The CDR3 is 14 residues long.

The J gene is TRBJ1-5, the V gene TRBV5-1, with a possible D match to TRBD1 (6 bases). CDR1 and CDR2 from the germline V gene are SGHRS and YFSETQ. Trimming took off 5 bases at V and 5 bases at J, with 14 bases between the two ends. This CDR3 region has 14 residues. CDR3 in amino acids: CASSPQGIDQPQHF. The CDR3 DNA is TGCGCCAGCAGTCCGCAGGGGATTGATCAGCCCCAGCATTTT. Together with reference TRBV5-1 and TRBJ1-5, the CDR3 gives the full variable domain: KAGVTQTPRYLIKTRGQQVTLSCSPISGHRSVSWYQQTPGQGLQFLFEYFSETQRNKGNFPGRFSGRQFSNSRSEMNVSTLELGDSALYLCASSPQGIDQPQHFGDGTRLSIL.

V and J are TRBV7-8 and TRBJ2-3; D not certain. Germline CDR1 and CDR2: SGHVS and FQNEAQ. V lost 5 bases to trimming and J lost 3 bases, with 12 bases between them. CDR3 length equals 14 residues. Written as DNA, the CDR3 is TGTGCCAGCAGCCTGACTCGCCGGACAGATACGCAGTATTTT. This encodes CASSLTRRTDTQYF.

The gene calls are TRBV20-1 and TRBJ2-1, with D unresolved. Germline CDR1 is DFQATT and CDR2 is SNEGSKA (reference sequence). CDR3 size: 11 residues. V gave up 6 bases and J gave up 12 bases, with 15 bases separating them. The CDR3 spells CSAKDWMGQFF. CDR3 coding DNA: TGCAGTGCAAAAGACTGGATGGGGCAGTTCTTC.

The J gene is TRBJ2-3, the V gene TRBV6-6, with 11 bases fitting TRBD1. CDR1 and CDR2 from the germline V gene are MNHNY and SVGAGI (reference sequence). V gave up 5 bases and J gave up 5 bases; unmatched junction bases: 12. This CDR3 is built from 17 residues. This CDR3 is CASSPRTGGAGGDTQYF. CDR3 nucleotide sequence: TGTGCCAGCAGTCCCAGGACAGGGGGCGCAGGGGGAGATACGCAGTATTTT.

This clone showed up just a few times. The V and J genes are TRBV7-6 and TRBJ2-7; the match to TRBD1 covers 9 bases. CDR3 length equals 15 residues. From germline, CDR1 is SGHVS and CDR2 FNYEAQ. V was pared by 8 bases and J by 5 bases, with 13 bases of the junction left unmatched. The CDR3 DNA reads as TGTGCCAGCTCAACATTCCTACAGGGGGCGGACGAGCAGTACTTC. Translation gives CASSTFLQGADEQYF.

The chain employs TRBV5-6 and TRBJ1-5, with TRBD1 matching over 8 bases. Germline V CDR1 and CDR2: SGHDT, YYEEEE. J lost 6 bases, V lost 0 bases, and 5 bases had no gene match. The CDR3 is 15 residues long. The CDR3, as DNA: TGTGCCAGCAGCTTGGCGGGACAGGAGGGTCAGCCCCAGCATTTT. It specifies CASSLAGQEGQPQHF.